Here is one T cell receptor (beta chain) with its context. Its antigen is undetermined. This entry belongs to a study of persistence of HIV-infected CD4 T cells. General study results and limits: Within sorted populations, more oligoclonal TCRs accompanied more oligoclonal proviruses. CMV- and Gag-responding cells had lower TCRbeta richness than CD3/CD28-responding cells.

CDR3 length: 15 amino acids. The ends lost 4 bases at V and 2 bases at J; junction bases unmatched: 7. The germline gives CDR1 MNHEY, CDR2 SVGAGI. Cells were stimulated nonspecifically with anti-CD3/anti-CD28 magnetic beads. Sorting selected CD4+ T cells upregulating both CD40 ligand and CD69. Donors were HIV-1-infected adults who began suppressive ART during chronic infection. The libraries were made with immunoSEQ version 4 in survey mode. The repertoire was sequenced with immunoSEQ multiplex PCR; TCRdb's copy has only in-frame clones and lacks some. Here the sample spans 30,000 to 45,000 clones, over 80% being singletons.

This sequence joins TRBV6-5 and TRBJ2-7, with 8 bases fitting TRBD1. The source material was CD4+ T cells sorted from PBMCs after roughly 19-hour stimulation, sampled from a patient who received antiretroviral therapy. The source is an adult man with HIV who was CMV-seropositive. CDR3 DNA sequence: TGTGCCAGCAGTTCCTCCCGGGACAGGACCTACGAGCAGTACTTC. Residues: CASSSSRDRTYEQYF.